The clone carrying this T cell receptor (beta chain) was recorded a few times. Its antigen remains unknown. The sample belongs to a study of cytomegalovirus exposure and HLA in healthy donors. The wider study: From approximately 170 million T cells, an earlier analysis saw 117 million unique TCR beta sequences. General study findings and limits: Later analysis identified several of the most significant clusters that appeared linked to common viral pathogens. A further, later analysis showed that HLA-associated TCR beta chains (compared with equally common others) were more clonally expanded. HLA alleles were associated with roughly 15,000 TCR beta sequences in a later analysis at 0.05 false discovery rate.

This PCR relied on a set of 60 Vbeta primers and 13 Jbeta primers. Clones were read by immunoSEQ multiplex PCR, and TCRdb kept only the in-frame ones, dropping some. The data show some 150,000 clones, under 85% seen once. From germline, CDR1 is SEHNR and CDR2 FQNEAQ (reference sequence). The V end lost 6 bases, the J end lost 0 bases, and 5 bases lay between the germline ends. The CDR3 contains 13 residues. The sequencing input was PBMCs. The origin of this receptor is a female donor in good health and CMV-seronegative. The V and J genes are TRBV7-9 and TRBJ1-4; no reliable D call. The CDR3 DNA is TGTGCCAGCAGACAAACAACTAATGAAAAACTGTTTTTT. Encoded protein: CASRQTTNEKLFF.